This TCR beta chain was captured by sequencing in a study of cytomegalovirus exposure and HLA in healthy donors. Study in general: For the approximately 430 genotyped donors, roughly 80% fell within the Caucasian-associated ancestry cluster.

PCR primers comprised 60 Vbeta and 13 Jbeta primers. The data were produced by immunoSEQ multiplex PCR, yet TCRdb's version contains in-frame clones alone and is incomplete. The sample shows about 150,000 clones, around three quarters of them seen only once. The CDR3 consists of 15 residues. Trimming left V 3 bases short and J 8 bases short, with 16 bases between. Germline loops: CDR1 KGHSH, CDR2 LQKENI. This clone was counted a few times. This specimen includes other DNA sequences encoding the same CDR3. This TCR derives from a woman in her thirties or forties in good health and CMV-seropositive. Material for sequencing was PBMCs. The rearrangement uses TRBV18 and TRBJ1-4; no firm D call. CDR3 in DNA: TGTGCCAGCTCACCCCAGAGTCCCAGAGGGGAAAAACTGTTTTTT. Protein product: CASSPQSPRGEKLFF.